The source of this TCR beta chain is a study of blood T cell repertoires in COVID-19 (dated by TCRdb to the early 2020s). Regarding the research as a whole: Samples from collaborators originated in the United States, Italy and Spain and spanned both the acute and convalescent phases of COVID-19. Deeply sampled blood TCRbeta repertoires from subjects exposed to, actively infected with, or recovered from COVID-19 were included in the dataset. The repertoires were released in a freely available public database meant as a resource for research on the immune response to SARS-CoV-2. The prospective study material was composed of cDNA or gDNA derived from T cells, B-cell-depleted T cells, or PBMCs. Samples came from the ongoing ImmuneRACE study (first 160 participants) plus 1,254 subjects from 6 global collaborators. Sample metadata almost always included a de-identified subject ID, COVID-19 status, age in years and sex. Where available, HLA class I and class II types were taken from metadata supplied by the sample provider and were not determined by assay-based typing.

CDR1 and CDR2 are drawn from the germline V gene (reference sequence): LNHDA, SQIVND. From cysteine to phenylalanine, the CDR3 is 16 amino acids long. The retained sequence is limited to the CDR3, 48 bases, with the frame set at the first base. V was cut back by 5 bases and J by 7 bases, leaving a gap of 20 bases between them. As concerns this clone: Its antigen is unknown. No clone much larger than this one lies a single base away; base qualities are absent.

TCRbeta CDR3 regions were amplified from genomic DNA using the immunoSEQ Assay, a bias-controlled multiplex PCR. In the source study's methods: The number of nucleated cells in each sample was estimated from the amplification of reference gene primers within the assay. Sequence reads were collapsed and filtered to measure the absolute abundance of every unique TCRbeta CDR3 rearrangement. Productive Simpson clonality was computed per sample as the square root of Simpson's diversity index over productive rearrangements. TCRdb provides this immuneACCESS table in a form limited to in-frame rearrangements. Some clones are lacking; in checked studies, under half of them reflect an unresolved V gene, and why the rest are absent is not known. The V and J calls and clone size come from that table; D and trimming were worked out from the DNA. The sample table contains 35,000 to 50,000 clones; only one count was recorded for 70% to 85% of them. The ten largest clones add up to 10% to 15% of the sample.

The collaborating institutions used their own protocols to collect whole blood in K2EDTA tubes. For TCRbeta analysis, collaborators shipped samples as frozen whole blood, isolated PBMCs, or DNA extracted from either of those sample types. The paper as a whole reports these results and caveats: The amount of clinical and demographic metadata varied by source and participant and was provided uncurated.

The rearranged chain carries TRBV19 and TRBJ1-4; a tentative D match to TRBD1 spans 6 bases. The sequencing sample was made of peripheral blood. This receptor was taken from a human donor in a cohort sampled during active COVID-19. The DNA is as follows: TGTGCCAGTAGTGTTCAAGGGGGACGGGTTGGTGAAAAACTGTTTTTT. Its translation is CASSVQGGRVGEKLFF.